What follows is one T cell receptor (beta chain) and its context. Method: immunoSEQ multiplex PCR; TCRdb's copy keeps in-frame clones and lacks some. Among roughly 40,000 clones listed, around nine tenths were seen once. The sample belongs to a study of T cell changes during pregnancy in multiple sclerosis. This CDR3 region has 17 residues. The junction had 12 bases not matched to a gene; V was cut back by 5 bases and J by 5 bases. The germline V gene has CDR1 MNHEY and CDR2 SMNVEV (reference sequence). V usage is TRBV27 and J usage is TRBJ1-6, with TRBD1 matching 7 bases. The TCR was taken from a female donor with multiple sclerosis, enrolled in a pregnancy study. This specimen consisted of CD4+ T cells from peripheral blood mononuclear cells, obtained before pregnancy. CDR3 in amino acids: CASSTRTGSSHNSPLHF. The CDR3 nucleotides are TGTGCCAGCAGTACCCGGACAGGATCATCCCATAATTCACCCCTCCACTTT.